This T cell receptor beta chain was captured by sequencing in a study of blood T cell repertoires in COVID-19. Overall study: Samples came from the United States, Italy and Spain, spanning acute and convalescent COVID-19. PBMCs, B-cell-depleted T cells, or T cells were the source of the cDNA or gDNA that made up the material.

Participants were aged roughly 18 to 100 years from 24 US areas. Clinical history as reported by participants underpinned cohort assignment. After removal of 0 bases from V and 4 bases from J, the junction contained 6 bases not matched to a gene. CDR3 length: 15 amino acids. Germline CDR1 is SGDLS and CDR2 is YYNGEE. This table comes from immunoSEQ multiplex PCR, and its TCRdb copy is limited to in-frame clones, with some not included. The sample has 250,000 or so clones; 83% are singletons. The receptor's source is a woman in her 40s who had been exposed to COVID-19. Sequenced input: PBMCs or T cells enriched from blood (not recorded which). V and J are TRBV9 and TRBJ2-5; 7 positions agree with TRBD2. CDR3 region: CASSVGPSGVETQYF. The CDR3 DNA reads TGTGCCAGCAGCGTAGGACCCAGCGGGGTAGAGACCCAGTACTTC.